Below are 8 T cell receptor beta chains sequenced from a single sample in a study of T cell repertoires in cytomegalovirus infection. TCRdb passed the reads through MiXCR, listing each CDR3 protein once. The table has 100,000 to 150,000 distinct CDR3 sequences, 7.5% to 9% seen once. Source material: PBMCs. The receptors shown here come from a human donor in good health (CMV status not recorded). Some clones in this sample may be carry-over from other donors' samples.

This clonotype occurred many times. The gene calls are TRBV20-1 and TRBJ2-5, with TRBD1 identical over 7 bases. Germline CDR1 reads DFQATT; CDR2 reads SNEGSKA (reference sequence). This CDR3 spans 13 amino acids. V dropped 5 bases and J dropped 1; count of bases not matched to a gene: 4. CDR3 sequence reads: CSAPGTVQETQYF. Here the CDR3 DNA reads TGCAGTGCTCCCGGGACAGTCCAAGAGACCCAGTACTTC.

This chain links TRBV6-5 with TRBJ2-1; the D is unclear. CDR1 is MNHEY and CDR2 is SVGAGI in the germline V gene. CDR3 length: 16 residues. Trimming shortened V by 0 bases and J by 0 bases, and 9 bases separated the two germline ends. The CDR3 bases are TGTGCCAGCAGTTACTCGGAAAGCCGCTCCTACAATGAGCAGTTCTTC. It yields the protein CASSYSESRSYNEQFF.

This clonotype was seen at least ten times. The genes are TRBV2 and TRBJ2-7; TRBD2 might be the D (5 bases). Trimming stripped 7 bases from V and 3 bases from J, with 13 bases between. Germline values: CDR1 SNHLY, CDR2 FYNNEI. The CDR3 has 13 amino acids. DNA for the CDR3: TGTGCCAGCAAAGGTACGGGGAACTACGAGCAGTACTTC. This gives the protein CASKGTGNYEQYF. Full variable domain (missing parts from reference TRBV2 and TRBJ2-7): EPEVTQTPSHQVTQMGQEVILRCVPISNHLYFYWYRQILGQKVEFLVSFYNNEISEKSEIFDDQFSVERPDGSNFTLKIRSTKLEDSAMYFCASKGTGNYEQYFGPGTRLTVT.

This clonotype was recorded many times. The chain recombines TRBV4-1 with TRBJ1-1; 8 bases agree with TRBD1. Germline values: CDR1 MGHRA, CDR2 YSYEKL. J was trimmed by 7 bases and V by 1 base; bases with no gene match: 5. This CDR3 spans 14 amino acids. In DNA, the CDR3 is TGCGCCAGCAGCCAAGTACCCACAGGGGGTGAAGCTTTCTTT. It codes for CASSQVPTGGEAFF.

This clonotype has ten or more counts. The chain employs TRBV7-9 and TRBJ2-3; D unclear. The germline CDR1 and CDR2 sequences are SEHNR and FQNEAQ (reference sequence). V lost 5 bases, J lost 6 bases, and 12 bases lay in between. The CDR3 has 13 residues. This chain's CDR3 is CASSPPGGDTQYF. The CDR3 nucleotides read TGTGCCAGCAGCCCTCCTGGTGGTGATACGCAGTATTTT. Full variable domain (outside the CDR3, taken from reference TRBV7-9 and TRBJ2-3): DTGVSQNPRHKITKRGQNVTFRCDPISEHNRLYWYRQTLGQGPEFLTYFQNEAQLEKSRLLSDRFSAERPKGSFSTLEIQRTEQGDSAMYLCASSPPGGDTQYFGPGTRLTVL.

This clonotype occurred many times. This chain connects TRBV12-3 or TRBV12-4 to TRBJ2-7; 9 bases fit TRBD2. The trim removed 4 bases at V and 7 bases at J, leaving 8 bases unmatched. The CDR3 length is 14 residues. The CDR3 bases are TGTGCCAGCAGTTCCTCGCGGGGGGGCCGGGAGCAGTACTTC. Encoded protein: CASSSSRGGREQYF.

This clonotype was observed many times. The chain carries TRBV7-9 and TRBJ2-1, with TRBD1 as a possible D gene (5 bases). This CDR3 is built from 13 residues. V lost 1 base and J 8 bases, leaving 9 bases between the germline ends. Germline V gives CDR1 SEHNR, CDR2 FQNEAQ (reference sequence). CDR3 loop: CASSLVWGYEQFF. CDR3 DNA sequence: TGTGCCAGCAGCTTAGTGTGGGGCTATGAGCAGTTCTTC.

This clonotype was counted at least ten times. The chain combines TRBV7-2 with TRBJ1-1; D not certain. CDR3 size: 14 residues. V was cut by 3 bases and J by 0 bases, with 8 bases left in between. CDR1 is SGHTA and CDR2 is FQGNSA in the germline V gene. The CDR3 nucleotides are TGTGCCAGCAGCTTCAGCAGACTGAACACTGAAGCTTTCTTT. It encodes CASSFSRLNTEAFF. The complete variable domain, with remaining parts taken from reference TRBV7-2 and TRBJ1-1, reads GAGVSQSPSNKVTEKGKDVELRCDPISGHTALYWYRQSLGQGLEFLIYFQGNSAPDKSGLPSDRFSAERTGGSVSTLTIQRTQQEDSAVYLCASSFSRLNTEAFFGQGTRLTVV.